Included here is one T cell receptor (beta chain) sequence, with context. What it recognizes is unknown. Autologous stem cell transplantation was followed by relapse in every patient, and brentuximab vedotin exposure varied. This CDR3 comprises 15 residues. The V and J ends lost 7 bases and 3 bases, in that order; junction bases with no gene match: 5. Germline V lookup: CDR1 SNHLY, CDR2 FYNNEI. This record comes from a study of PD-1 blockade in classical Hodgkin lymphoma. Profiling relied on immunoSEQ multiplex PCR, and the TCRdb table lists in-frame clones only, not all of them. This sample has tens of thousands of clones, with 70% found just once. Study-level findings and limits: Similar baseline diversity was found in complete responders and newly diagnosed patients. Baseline TCR diversity was reportedly lower in newly diagnosed patients than in healthy donors. It was reported as lower still in relapsed/refractory patients. It was CD4+ TCR diversity, not CD8+, that rose significantly by C4D1.

The material was peripheral blood mononuclear cells (PBMCs), obtained before the second cycle of nivolumab. The chain couples TRBV2 to TRBJ2-3; 12 bases align to TRBD2. The sequence derives from a human donor with classical Hodgkin lymphoma. CDR3 protein: CASKQLAGGTDTQYF. The CDR3 nucleotides are TGTGCCAGCAAACAACTAGCGGGGGGTACAGATACGCAGTATTTT.